A single sample gave rise to the 3 T cell receptor beta chains below, sequenced in a study of human T cells and chemical hapten exposure. MiXCR, run by TCRdb on the RACE reads, gives a single entry per CDR3 protein. Of about 130,000 distinct CDR3 sequences listed, more than 7.5% are singletons. Specified time point: healthy volunteer bleed at 2 weeks. Unfractionated whole blood was the source of the extracted total RNA. The sequenced material came from whole blood. These receptor sequences come from a male donor in good health. Some clones in this sample may be carry-over from other donors' samples.

This clonotype was observed at least ten times. J is TRBJ2-3 and V is TRBV2, with a possible D match to TRBD2 (6 bases). V gave up 6 bases and J gave up 6 bases, with 16 bases separating them. This CDR3 is 14 amino acids long. Per germline, CDR1 SNHLY and CDR2 FYNNEI. DNA for the CDR3: TGTGCCAGCAGGGGGGACTCGCAAAGGGATACGCAGTATTTT. Translating it yields CASRGDSQRDTQYF.

The chain links TRBV29-1 to TRBJ2-5; 8 bases map to TRBD2. After removal of 3 bases from V and 1 base from J, the junction contained 4 bases not matched to a gene. Germline CDR1 is SQVTM and CDR2 is ANQGSEA. The CDR3 sequence is 14 residues long. The CDR3 coding sequence is TGCAGCGTTGACAAGCGGGAGATCCAAGAGACCCAGTACTTC. This codes for CSVDKREIQETQYF.

This chain uses TRBV12-3 or TRBV12-4 with TRBJ2-1; no definite D call. V was shortened by 1 base and J by 6 bases, with 1 base between the two germline ends. This CDR3 contains 11 residues. The CDR3 DNA follows: TGTGCCAGCAGTTTAGTCAATGAGCAGTTCTTC. Amino acids: CASSLVNEQFF.